This TCR beta chain was found in a study of cytomegalovirus exposure and HLA in healthy donors. The CDR3 has 13 residues. V was shortened by 2 bases and J by 5 bases, with 7 bases between the two germline ends. Germline loops: CDR1 GTSNPN, CDR2 SVGIG (reference sequence). General study findings and limits: The study carried out a later analysis of TCR beta sequences. It associated under 20,000 of them with specific HLA alleles at a false discovery rate of 0.05. Earlier analysis yielded a pattern in which most TCR beta V segments were productive about 90% or about 30% of the time. The authors reported that TCR beta sequences could predict HLA-A and HLA-B alleles. These predictions were accurate for most subjects in the first cohort. Researchers counted around 180 TCR beta chains as cytomegalovirus-associated.

PCR primers comprised 60 Vbeta and 13 Jbeta primers. TCRdb's table, derived via immunoSEQ multiplex PCR, lists solely in-frame clones and lacks some. The data show about 160,000 clones, approximately 76% seen once. In its sample, this clone was seen a few times. The target antigen is unknown. Sequencing was carried out using PBMCs. The clonotype comes from a female donor in good health and CMV-seronegative. The chain links TRBV30 to TRBJ1-6; unclear D gene. The DNA for the CDR3 is TGTGCCTGGAGTCCGGGGAATAATTCACCCCTCCACTTT. Translating it yields CAWSPGNNSPLHF.